This T cell receptor (beta chain) comes out of a study of T-cell reconstitution after alpha-beta-depleted transplantation in children (dated by TCRdb to 2016 to 2018). Study-level background: T-cell immune reconstitution after TCRalphabeta/CD19-depleted allogeneic hematopoietic cell transplantation in children was quantitatively tracked in the study by means of TCR repertoire profiling.

V loses 6 bases, J loses 2 bases, and the germline ends lie 16 bases apart. For CDR1 and CDR2, the germline V gene (reference sequence) lists DFQATT and SNEGSKA. From its cysteine to its phenylalanine, the CDR3 spans 14 amino acids. The kept DNA is CDR3 alone, 42 bases in frame from the first base. Library preparation employed PCR. The instrument was an Illumina HiSeq 2500. TCR library preparation used molecular barcoding, with unique molecular identifiers applied to normalize quantification of the TCRbeta repertoire. Starting from the raw public reads, TCRdb applied fastp trimming at Q25, assembled clones with MiXCR and retained in-frame beta chains. Entries that share a CDR3 protein sequence are merged under the most common genes and DNA. The table for this sample lists around 680,000 distinct CDR3 sequences; about 15% of them were counted only once. The ten most abundant clones make up 1.1% of the sample.

For this clonotype: Which antigen it targets is not known. No base-level quality is on record; no much larger clone is a single base apart.

The TCR was taken from a human donor who donated a stem cell graft to a child with acute myeloid leukemia. The sequence is built from TRBV20-1 and TRBJ1-1; a tentative D call is TRBD1 (5 bases match). The source was PBMCs from the stem cell graft donor, collected from the stem cell graft. The CDR3 protein is CSAPQGTPNTEAFF. The DNA is as follows: TGCAGTGCCCCCCAGGGAACACCCAACACTGAAGCTTTCTTT.